One and the same sample provided the 30 T cell receptor beta chains below, sequenced in a study of blood T cell repertoires in COVID-19 (TCRdb year 2020). Libraries were made using the immunoSEQ multiplex PCR assay. The clones in this table, taken by TCRdb from immuneACCESS, are in-frame only. Not every clone is retained; where verified, under half of the shortfall comes from an unresolved V gene, and the cause of the rest is unknown. The sample data list roughly 500,000 clones, and 89% of these were observed just once. Around 0.95% of the sample comes from the top ten. The specimen sequenced was peripheral blood. These receptors were collected from a man between 18 and 29 years old with COVID-19, enrolled during active disease.

V gene TRBV6-2 or TRBV6-3 combines with J gene TRBJ2-1; TRBD1 might be the D (5 bases). The germline CDR1 and CDR2 sequences are MNHEY and SVGEGT. Trimming cost V 2 bases and J 6 bases, with 14 bases left between them. The CDR3 covers 15 residues. The CDR3: CASSYNQGWFNEQFF. The CDR3 DNA sequence: TGTGCCAGCAGTTACAATCAGGGTTGGTTCAATGAGCAGTTCTTC.

In this sample, this clone turned up a few times. This chain links TRBV4-1 with TRBJ1-5, with a possible D match to TRBD1 (5 bases). Per the germline V gene, CDR1 is MGHRA and CDR2 is YSYEKL. The length of the CDR3 is 17 residues. V lost 2 bases and J 7 bases, leaving 21 bases between the germline ends. The CDR3 nucleotides are TGCGCCAGCAGCCAACTTCAACTCGGGGGGATATCCCAGCCCCAGCATTTT. Translation: CASSQLQLGGISQPQHF.

The V call is TRBV6-5, the J call TRBJ2-1, with D perhaps matching TRBD2 (5 bases). This CDR3 contains 13 residues. Germline V gives CDR1 MNHEY, CDR2 SVGAGI. V lost 5 bases and J 5 bases, leaving 10 bases between the germline ends. Written as DNA, the CDR3 is TGTGCCAGCAGTACCGGGGATAACAATGAGCAGTTCTTC. Amino acids: CASSTGDNNEQFF.

Here the CDR3 reads CASSWGLDASSYNEQFF. For the CDR3, the DNA is TGTGCCAGCAGCTGGGGGCTGGACGCTAGCTCCTACAATGAGCAGTTCTTC. The chain links TRBV7-9 to TRBJ2-1; the D gene is possibly TRBD1 (6 bases). CDR1 SEHNR and CDR2 FQNEAQ come from the germline V gene (reference sequence). The CDR3 contains 17 residues. Trimming shortened V by 4 bases and J by 0 bases, and 16 bases separated the two germline ends.

This chain links TRBV2 with TRBJ2-1, with 9 bases identical to TRBD2. This CDR3 has 14 amino acids. Germline V gene data show CDR1 as SNHLY and CDR2 as FYNNEI. Trimming took 3 bases from V and 10 from J; bases not matched to a gene: 7. In DNA form, the CDR3 reads TGTGCCAGCAGTGATAAGCGGGAGGATGAAGAGCAGTTCTTC. It translates to CASSDKREDEEQFF.

The V call is TRBV5-1, the J call TRBJ2-5; possible D gene TRBD2, 5 bases. CDR3 length equals 11 residues. In germline, CDR1 is SGHRS, CDR2 YFSETQ. The V gene lost 4 bases and the J gene lost 7 bases, with 8 bases spanning the gap. In DNA form, the CDR3 reads TGCGCCAGCAGCACCCGGGGGACCCAGTACTTC. Translating gives CASSTRGTQYF.

The chain couples TRBV11-2 to TRBJ2-5, with D unresolved. Germline lookup yields CDR1 SGHAT and CDR2 FQNNGV. Trimming cost V 5 bases and J 5 bases, with 12 bases left between them. The CDR3 has 13 residues. CDR3 sequence reads: CASSRGTRETQYF. The CDR3 DNA reads TGTGCCAGCAGCCGAGGTACACGGGAGACCCAGTACTTC.

V usage is TRBV7-9 and J usage is TRBJ2-5, with a tentative D call TRBD2 (6 bases). V was cut by 2 bases and J by 1 base, with 11 bases left in between. The length of the CDR3 is 15 residues. CDR1 and CDR2 (germline): SEHNR, FQNEAQ (reference sequence). CDR3 in amino acids: CASSLRSRGQETQYF. Written as DNA, the CDR3 is TGTGCCAGCAGCTTAAGATCGCGGGGCCAAGAGACCCAGTACTTC.

The V and J genes are TRBV5-4 and TRBJ1-1; 8 bases fit TRBD1. The CDR3 is 17 amino acids. Germline trimming cut 1 base from V and 4 bases from J; bases unmatched to any gene: 12. CDR1 is SGHNT, CDR2 YYREEE, per germline (reference sequence). CDR3 residues: CASSLSRGPVMGTEAFF. The CDR3 region has the DNA TGTGCCAGCAGCTTGAGCAGGGGGCCCGTTATGGGCACTGAAGCTTTCTTT.

The V and J genes are TRBV2 and TRBJ2-1; 8 bases fit TRBD1. The CDR3 has 13 residues. Germline V gene lookup returns CDR1 SNHLY and CDR2 FYNNEI. The V and J ends lost 7 bases and 8 bases, in that order; junction bases with no gene match: 7. The CDR3 DNA sequence: TGTGCCAGCAAGGACAGGGCACTAGATGAGCAGTTCTTC. Translation gives CASKDRALDEQFF.

CDR3 sequence: CSVRQGLLYGYTF. Written as DNA, the CDR3 is TGCAGCGTTCGGCAGGGGTTATTGTATGGCTACACCTTC. The gene calls are TRBV29-1 and TRBJ1-2, with D perhaps TRBD1 (6 bases). CDR1 and CDR2 (germline): SQVTM, ANQGSEA. V lost 5 bases to trimming and J lost 5 bases, with 15 bases between them. This CDR3 region has 13 residues.

The rearrangement links TRBV3-1 (or the pseudogene TRBV3-2) to TRBJ2-1; 7 bases are a match to TRBD2. J was trimmed by 5 bases and V by 2 bases; bases with no gene match: 6. This CDR3 is 15 amino acids long. Germline V gene sequence: CDR1 LGHDT, CDR2 YNNKEL (reference sequence). The DNA of the CDR3 is TGTGCCAGCAGCCAAAAGCGGGGCGTTAACAATGAGCAGTTCTTC. Translation gives CASSQKRGVNNEQFF.

The chain combines TRBV7-9 with TRBJ1-5, with 11 bases lining up with TRBD1. V lost 3 bases, J lost 4 bases, and 5 bases stayed unmatched. The germline V gene has CDR1 SEHNR and CDR2 FQNEAQ (reference sequence). This CDR3 has 16 residues. The CDR3 region has the DNA TGTGCCAGCAGCTTCGGGACAGGGGGGTATAATCAGCCCCAGCATTTT. Its translation: CASSFGTGGYNQPQHF.

The chain combines TRBV12-3 or TRBV12-4 with TRBJ1-1; tentatively, D is TRBD1 (5 bases). Trimming pared 5 bases from V and 4 bases from J, leaving 11 bases between. The CDR3 extends over 13 amino acids. CDR3 residues: CASSRQIGTEAFF. The DNA for the CDR3 is TGTGCCAGCAGTCGACAGATCGGCACTGAAGCTTTCTTT.

V is TRBV5-1 and J is TRBJ1-4, with D perhaps TRBD1 (5 bases). Per germline, CDR1 SGHRS and CDR2 YFSETQ. With 1 base removed from V and 4 bases from J, the gap between germline ends came to 14 bases. CDR3 length: 16 residues. CDR3 nucleotides: TGCGCCAGCAGCTTGAGGGGTCAAGGTGGTAATGAAAAACTGTTTTTT. Translated, it gives CASSLRGQGGNEKLFF.

This clone was observed once. V gene TRBV6-1 combines with J gene TRBJ2-3; 8 positions match TRBD2. The CDR3 has 16 residues. V was pared by 2 bases and J by 5 bases, with 9 bases of the junction left unmatched. Germline assignment: CDR1 MNHNS and CDR2 SASEGT. This CDR3 is CASSERREVQLDTQYF. The CDR3 coding sequence is TGTGCCAGCAGTGAAAGGCGGGAGGTCCAACTAGATACGCAGTATTTT.

The chain has TRBV12-3 or TRBV12-4 and TRBJ2-5, with D unresolved. The CDR3 is 13 residues long. V was clipped by 2 bases and J by 0 bases, with 4 bases between them. CDR3 nucleotide sequence: TGTGCCAGCAGTTTACGGGACCAAGAGACCCAGTACTTC. This gives the protein CASSLRDQETQYF.

The chain employs TRBV5-6 and TRBJ2-1; D is perhaps TRBD1 (5 bases). Germline CDR1 and CDR2: SGHDT and YYEEEE. The length of the CDR3 is 12 residues. The V end lost 4 bases, the J end lost 9 bases, and 11 bases lay between the germline ends. The CDR3 DNA reads TGTGCCAGCAGCCAACCTGGGGCTGAGCAGTTCTTC. This sequence encodes CASSQPGAEQFF.

The V call is TRBV7-2, the J call TRBJ1-2; D perhaps matches TRBD1 (5 bases). Germline V CDR1 and CDR2: SGHTA, FQGNSA. Deletions cut 2 bases from V and 4 bases from J, with 11 bases between. The CDR3 spans 14 residues. This CDR3 is CASSLSTGAYGYTF. The DNA for the CDR3 is TGTGCCAGCAGCTTAAGCACAGGCGCCTATGGCTACACCTTC.

The V call is TRBV5-4, the J call TRBJ1-3, with unresolved D. The germline V gene has CDR1 SGHNT and CDR2 YYREEE (reference sequence). V was clipped by 5 bases and J by 4 bases, with 13 bases between them. CDR3 length equals 14 residues. The CDR3 coding sequence is TGTGCCAGCAGTAACCCCACAAAGGGAAACACCATATATTTT. Protein: CASSNPTKGNTIYF.

J is TRBJ1-1 and V is TRBV13; 8 bases align to TRBD1. CDR1 and CDR2 (germline): PRHDT, FYEKMQ (reference sequence). The J segment lost 3 bases and the V segment lost 10 bases, leaving 10 bases of the junction unmatched. The CDR3 consists of 14 residues. CDR3 bases: TGTGCCACCTGGGCAGGGGGCAGGGACACTGAAGCTTTCTTT. Translated: CATWAGGRDTEAFF.

This chain links TRBV6-5 with TRBJ2-7, with D possibly TRBD1 on 5 matching bases. Germline CDR1 reads MNHEY; CDR2 reads SVGAGI. Trimming shortened V by 5 bases and J by 2 bases, and 13 bases separated the two germline ends. There are 14 residues in the CDR3. CDR3 region: CASSTTAPTYEQYF. The CDR3 DNA sequence: TGTGCCAGCAGTACGACAGCCCCTACCTACGAGCAGTACTTC.

The rearrangement uses TRBV10-3 and TRBJ1-1; 7 nucleotides line up with TRBD1. This CDR3 region has 16 residues. After removal of 1 base from V and 1 base from J, the junction contained 6 bases not matched to a gene. Germline CDR1 is ENHRY and CDR2 is SYGVKD. CDR3 nucleotide sequence: TGTGCCATCAGTGAGTGGGACAGAGGTGGGAACACTGAAGCTTTCTTT. Translating gives CAISEWDRGGNTEAFF.

DNA of the CDR3: TGTGCCTGGAGTGCAGGGCGCAACGGGGAGCTGTTTTTT. Translated: CAWSAGRNGELFF. The chain couples TRBV30 to TRBJ2-2, with a possible D match to TRBD1 (5 bases). From germline, CDR1 is GTSNPN and CDR2 SVGIG (reference sequence). Deletions cut 1 base from V and 7 bases from J, with 10 bases between. The CDR3 has 13 residues. Full variable domain (outside the CDR3, taken from reference TRBV30 and TRBJ2-2): SQTIHQWPATLVQPVGSPLSLECTVEGTSNPNLYWYRQAAGRGLQLLFYSVGIGQISSEVPQNLSASRPQDRQFILSSKKLLLSDSGFYLCAWSAGRNGELFFGEGSRLTVL.

The chain recombines TRBV7-9 with TRBJ2-3, with 7 nucleotides matching TRBD2. Germline V gene lookup returns CDR1 SEHNR and CDR2 FQNEAQ (reference sequence). J lost 5 bases, V lost 6 bases, and 14 bases had no gene match. CDR3 length: 16 amino acids. The CDR3 DNA is TGTGCCAGCAGTAAACTGGGCGCGGGGGTGGTAGATACGCAGTATTTT. This sequence encodes CASSKLGAGVVDTQYF.

The chain's CDR3 is CASSQDGGGASTDTQYF. The CDR3 bases are TGTGCCAGCAGCCAAGATGGGGGAGGAGCTAGCACAGATACGCAGTATTTT. The J gene is TRBJ2-3, the V gene TRBV4-2; tentative D call: TRBD2 (6 bases). CDR1 LGHNA and CDR2 YNFKEQ come from the germline V gene. Trimming cost V 0 bases and J 0 bases, with 13 bases left between them. This CDR3 spans 17 amino acids.

This clone was detected only once. This chain joins TRBV10-3 and TRBJ2-7; 10 bases fit TRBD2. Per germline, CDR1 ENHRY and CDR2 SYGVKD. The junction had 10 bases not matched to a gene; V was cut back by 4 bases and J by 4 bases. This CDR3 has 16 amino acids. The CDR3 sequence: CAISVGLAELGYEQYF. Written as DNA, the CDR3 is TGTGCCATCAGTGTCGGACTAGCGGAGTTAGGGTACGAGCAGTACTTC.

This clone was recorded only once. In DNA, the CDR3 is TGTGCCACCAGCAGAGGACGGTCTCCCTTGAGGGACGAGCAGTACTTC. It translates to CATSRGRSPLRDEQYF. The genes are TRBV15 and TRBJ2-7; D perhaps matches TRBD2 (5 bases). V was pared by 1 base and J by 5 bases, with 18 bases between. Germline assignment: CDR1 LNHNV and CDR2 YYDKDF (reference sequence). This CDR3 has 16 amino acids.

The chain uses TRBV29-1 and TRBJ2-1; 14 bases fit TRBD2. This CDR3 contains 15 residues. Trimming took 6 bases from V and 8 from J; bases not matched to a gene: 9. Germline CDR1 SQVTM, CDR2 ANQGSEA. The CDR3, as DNA: TGCAGCGTGCCGGGACTAGCGGGGGAAGTCTATGAGCAGTTCTTC. Translated: CSVPGLAGEVYEQFF.

This CDR3 is CASAVEYEQYF. The CDR3 region has the DNA TGTGCCTCAGCGGTCGAATACGAGCAGTACTTC. The V call is TRBV11-3, the J call TRBJ2-7; D may be TRBD2 (5 bases). The V gene's germline CDR1 is SGHNT and CDR2 YENEEA. Trimming took off 11 bases at V and 4 bases at J, with 12 bases between the two ends. CDR3 size: 11 residues.